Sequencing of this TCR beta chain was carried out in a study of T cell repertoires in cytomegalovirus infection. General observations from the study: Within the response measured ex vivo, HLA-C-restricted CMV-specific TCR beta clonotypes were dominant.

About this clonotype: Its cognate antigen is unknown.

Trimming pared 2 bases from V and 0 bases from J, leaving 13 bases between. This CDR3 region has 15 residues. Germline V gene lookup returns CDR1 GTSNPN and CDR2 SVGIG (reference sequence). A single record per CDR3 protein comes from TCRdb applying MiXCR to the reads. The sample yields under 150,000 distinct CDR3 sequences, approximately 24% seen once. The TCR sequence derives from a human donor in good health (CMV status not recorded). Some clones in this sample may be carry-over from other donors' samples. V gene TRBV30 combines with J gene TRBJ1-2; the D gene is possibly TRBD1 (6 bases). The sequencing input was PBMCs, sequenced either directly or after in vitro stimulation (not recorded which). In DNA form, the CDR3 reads TGTGCCTGGAGTAGGAGGGGGGTCACTAACTATGGCTACACCTTC. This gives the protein CAWSRRGVTNYGYTF.